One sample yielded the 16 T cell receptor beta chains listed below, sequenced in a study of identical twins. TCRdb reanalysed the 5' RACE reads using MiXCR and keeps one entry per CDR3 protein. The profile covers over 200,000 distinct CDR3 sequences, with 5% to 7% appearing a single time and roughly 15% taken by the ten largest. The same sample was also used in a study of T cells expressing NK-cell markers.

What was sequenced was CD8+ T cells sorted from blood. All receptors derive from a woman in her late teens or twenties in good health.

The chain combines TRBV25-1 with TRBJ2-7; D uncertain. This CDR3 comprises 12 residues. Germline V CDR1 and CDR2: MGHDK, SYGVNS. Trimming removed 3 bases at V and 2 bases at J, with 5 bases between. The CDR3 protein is CASSDLTYEQYF. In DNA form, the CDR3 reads TGTGCCAGCAGTGATCTTACCTACGAGCAGTACTTC.

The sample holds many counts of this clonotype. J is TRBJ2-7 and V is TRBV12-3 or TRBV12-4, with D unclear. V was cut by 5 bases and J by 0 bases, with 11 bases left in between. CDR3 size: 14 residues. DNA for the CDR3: TGTGCCAGCAGTGGAGACGGGCCCTCCTACGAGCAGTACTTC. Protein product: CASSGDGPSYEQYF.

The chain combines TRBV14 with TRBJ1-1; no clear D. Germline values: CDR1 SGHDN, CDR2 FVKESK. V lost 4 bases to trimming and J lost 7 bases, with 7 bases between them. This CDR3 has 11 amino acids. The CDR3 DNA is TGTGCCAGCAGCCCTACAGATGAAGCTTTCTTT. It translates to CASSPTDEAFF.

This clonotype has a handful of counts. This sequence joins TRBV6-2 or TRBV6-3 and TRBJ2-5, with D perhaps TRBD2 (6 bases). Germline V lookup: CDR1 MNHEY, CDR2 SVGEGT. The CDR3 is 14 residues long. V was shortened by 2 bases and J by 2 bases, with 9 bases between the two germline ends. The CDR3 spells CASSYGAGQETQYF. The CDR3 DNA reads TGTGCCAGCAGTTACGGGGCGGGACAAGAGACCCAGTACTTC.

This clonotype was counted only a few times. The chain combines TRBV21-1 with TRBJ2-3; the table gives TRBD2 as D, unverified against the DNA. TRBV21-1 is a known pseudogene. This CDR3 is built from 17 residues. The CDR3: CASSKGWVAENTDTQYF. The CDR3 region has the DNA TGTGCCAGCAGCAAAGGTTGGGTAGCGGAAAACACAGATACGCAGTATTTT.

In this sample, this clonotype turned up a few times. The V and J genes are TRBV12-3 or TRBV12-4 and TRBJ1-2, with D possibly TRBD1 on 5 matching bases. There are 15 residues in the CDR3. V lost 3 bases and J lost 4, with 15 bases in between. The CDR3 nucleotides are TGTGCCAGCAGTTTTCCAGGGCCGACTTTCTATGGCTACACCTTC. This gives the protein CASSFPGPTFYGYTF.

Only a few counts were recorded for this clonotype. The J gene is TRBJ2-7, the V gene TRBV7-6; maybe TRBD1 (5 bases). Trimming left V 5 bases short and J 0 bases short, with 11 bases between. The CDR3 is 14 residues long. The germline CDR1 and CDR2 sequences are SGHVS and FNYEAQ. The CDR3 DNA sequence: TGTGCCAGCAGCCAGGGCCGTAGCTCCTACGAGCAGTACTTC. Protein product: CASSQGRSSYEQYF.

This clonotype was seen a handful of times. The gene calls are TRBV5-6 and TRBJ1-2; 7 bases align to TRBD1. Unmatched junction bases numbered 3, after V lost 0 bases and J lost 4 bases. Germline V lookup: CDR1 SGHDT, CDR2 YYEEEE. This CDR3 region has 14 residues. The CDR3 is CASSLGQGTYGYTF. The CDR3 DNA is TGTGCCAGCAGCTTGGGACAGGGTACCTATGGCTACACCTTC.

The CDR3 DNA reads TGTGCCAGCAGCTTAGCGGGAGTGCAGGGGGCGTATGAGCAGTACTTC. Its translation is CASSLAGVQGAYEQYF. The rearrangement links TRBV7-9 to TRBJ2-7, with 8 bases that match TRBD1. CDR3 size: 16 residues. CDR1 and CDR2 from the germline V gene are SEHNR and FQNEAQ (reference sequence). After removal of 0 bases from V and 7 bases from J, the junction contained 11 bases not matched to a gene.

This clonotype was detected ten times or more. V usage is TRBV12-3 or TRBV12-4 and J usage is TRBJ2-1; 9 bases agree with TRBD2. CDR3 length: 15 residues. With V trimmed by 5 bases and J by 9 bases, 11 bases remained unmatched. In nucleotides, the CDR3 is TGTGCCAGCAGTCATTCTAGCGGGGCGAGTAGTGAGCAGTTCTTC. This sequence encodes CASSHSSGASSEQFF.

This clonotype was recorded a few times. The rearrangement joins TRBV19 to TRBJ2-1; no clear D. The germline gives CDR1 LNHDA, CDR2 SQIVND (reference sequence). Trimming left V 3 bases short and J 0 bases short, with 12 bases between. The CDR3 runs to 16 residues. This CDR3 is CASSMALRSSYNEQFF. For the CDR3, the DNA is TGTGCCAGTAGTATGGCGCTTAGAAGCTCCTACAATGAGCAGTTCTTC.

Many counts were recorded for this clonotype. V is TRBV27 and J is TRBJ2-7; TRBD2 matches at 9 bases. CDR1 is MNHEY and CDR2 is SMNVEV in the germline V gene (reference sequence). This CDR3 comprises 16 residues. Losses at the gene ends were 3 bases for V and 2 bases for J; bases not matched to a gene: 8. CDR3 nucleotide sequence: TGTGCCAGCAGTTTCTCCTGGACTAGCGAGCCCTACGAGCAGTACTTC. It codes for CASSFSWTSEPYEQYF.

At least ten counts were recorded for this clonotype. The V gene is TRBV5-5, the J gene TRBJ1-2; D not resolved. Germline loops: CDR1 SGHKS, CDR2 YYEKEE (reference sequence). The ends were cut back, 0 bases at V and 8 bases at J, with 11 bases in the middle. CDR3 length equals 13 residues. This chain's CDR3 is CASSLGSDSGYTF. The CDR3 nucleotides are TGTGCCAGCAGCTTGGGGTCCGATTCGGGCTACACCTTC.

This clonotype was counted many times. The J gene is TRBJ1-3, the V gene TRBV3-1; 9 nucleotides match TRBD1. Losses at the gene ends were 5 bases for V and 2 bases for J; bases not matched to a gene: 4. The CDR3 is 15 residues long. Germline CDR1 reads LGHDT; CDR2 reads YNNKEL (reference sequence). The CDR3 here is CASSGQGMPGNTIYF. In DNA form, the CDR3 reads TGTGCCAGCAGCGGACAGGGGATGCCTGGAAACACCATATATTTT.

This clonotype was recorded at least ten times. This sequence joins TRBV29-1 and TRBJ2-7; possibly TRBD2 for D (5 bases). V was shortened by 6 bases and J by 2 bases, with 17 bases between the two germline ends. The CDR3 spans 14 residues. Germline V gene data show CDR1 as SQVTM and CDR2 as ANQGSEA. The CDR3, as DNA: TGCAGCGTCGGAAACCCGAGGGTTCCCTACGAGCAGTACTTC. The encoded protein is CSVGNPRVPYEQYF.

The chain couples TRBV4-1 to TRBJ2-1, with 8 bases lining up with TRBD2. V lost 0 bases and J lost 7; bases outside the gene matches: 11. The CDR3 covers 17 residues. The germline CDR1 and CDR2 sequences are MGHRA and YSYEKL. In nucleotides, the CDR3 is TGCGCCAGCAGCCAAGAGCCAGCGGGAGATGGTGGAAATGAGCAGTTCTTC. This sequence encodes CASSQEPAGDGGNEQFF.